This is a list of T cell receptor beta chains from one sample in a study of CD8 T cells in ankylosing spondylitis. TCRdb reanalysed the 5' RACE reads using MiXCR and keeps one entry per CDR3 protein. The sample holds some 130,000 distinct CDR3 sequences, approximately 7.4% seen once. Sequencing input: blood, either unsorted or a sorted T cell fraction (not recorded which). Receptors were obtained from a female donor with ankylosing spondylitis or in good health (not recorded which). Both conserved end residues are part of each CDR3. The order of the fields is CDR3 length, D gene, V gene, J gene, clone size, CDR3 DNA, CDR3 protein. D genes are given only for firm matches. A row's size may be missing; if present it is once, few, many or a size class.

len: 15
d_gene: TRBD1
v_gene: TRBV6-5
j_gene: TRBJ1-1
abundance: many
CDR3nt: TGTGCCAGCAGTTACTCTAGCACAGGGGACACTGAAGCTTTCTTT
CDR3aa: CASSYSSTGDTEAFF

len: 14
d_gene: TRBD2
v_gene: TRBV11-2
j_gene: TRBJ2-7
abundance: few
CDR3nt: TGTGCCAGCAGCGCAAAGCGGGGGGTCAACGAGCAGTACTTC
CDR3aa: CASSAKRGVNEQYF

len: 13
d_gene: -
v_gene: TRBV7-3
j_gene: TRBJ2-7
abundance: many
CDR3nt: TGTGCCAGCAGCTTACGATCCATGGGGGAGCAGTACTTC
CDR3aa: CASSLRSMGEQYF

len: 11
d_gene: -
v_gene: TRBV25-1
j_gene: TRBJ2-1
abundance: many
CDR3nt: TGTGCCAGCAGCACGAACCGGGGCAAGTTCTTC
CDR3aa: CASSTNRGKFF

len: 16
d_gene: -
v_gene: TRBV30
j_gene: TRBJ2-1
abundance: many
CDR3nt: TGTGCCTGGAGCCCCGAAGGGTTTCGATCCTACAATGAGCAGTTCTTC
CDR3aa: CAWSPEGFRSYNEQFF

len: 14
d_gene: TRBD1
v_gene: TRBV12-3/TRBV12-4
j_gene: TRBJ1-1
abundance: few
CDR3nt: TGTGCCAGCATCTCGCGACAGGGGGACACTGAAGCTTTCTTT
CDR3aa: CASISRQGDTEAFF

len: 14
d_gene: -
v_gene: TRBV7-2
j_gene: TRBJ2-5
abundance: -
CDR3nt: TGTGCCAGCAGCTTAATTTTGGTTGGAGAGACCCAGTACTTC
CDR3aa: CASSLILVGETQYF

len: 14
d_gene: TRBD1
v_gene: TRBV20-1
j_gene: TRBJ1-5
abundance: many
CDR3nt: TGCAGTGCTAGACATCAGGGGGTCAATCAGCCCCAGCATTTT
CDR3aa: CSARHQGVNQPQHF

len: 16
d_gene: -
v_gene: TRBV12-3/TRBV12-4
j_gene: TRBJ2-1
abundance: many
CDR3nt: TGTGCCAGCAGTTCCGCCGACGGGGGCCCCTACAATGAGCAGTTCTTC
CDR3aa: CASSSADGGPYNEQFF

len: 14
d_gene: -
v_gene: TRBV20-1
j_gene: TRBJ2-6
abundance: -
CDR3nt: TGCAGTGCTAGAGTGGCGTCTGGGGCCAACGTCCTGACTTTC
CDR3aa: CSARVASGANVLTF

len: 18
d_gene: -
v_gene: TRBV12-3/TRBV12-4
j_gene: TRBJ2-1
abundance: many
CDR3nt: TGTGCCAGCAGTTTAGGCACCGCGACTTGGGACGACTACAATGAGCAGTTCTTC
CDR3aa: CASSLGTATWDDYNEQFF

len: 17
d_gene: -
v_gene: TRBV7-6
j_gene: TRBJ2-3
abundance: -
CDR3nt: TGTACCAGCAGCTCCAGAGGTATAGCGCGGATAACAGATACGCAGTATTTT
CDR3aa: CTSSSRGIARITDTQYF

len: 11
d_gene: -
v_gene: TRBV29-1
j_gene: TRBJ2-7
abundance: -
CDR3nt: TGCAGCGTTGAAGAGGGGTACGAGCAGTACTTC
CDR3aa: CSVEEGYEQYF

len: 13
d_gene: TRBD1
v_gene: TRBV5-5
j_gene: TRBJ1-2
abundance: many
CDR3nt: TGTGCCAGCAGCGAACAGGGGGATTATGGCTACACCTTC
CDR3aa: CASSEQGDYGYTF

len: 15
d_gene: -
v_gene: TRBV12-3/TRBV12-4
j_gene: TRBJ1-1
abundance: few
CDR3nt: TGTGCCAGCAGTTATTGGGGTTTGCGGAACACTGAAGCTTTCTTT
CDR3aa: CASSYWGLRNTEAFF

len: 16
d_gene: -
v_gene: TRBV7-2
j_gene: TRBJ2-3
abundance: many
CDR3nt: TGTGCCAGCAGCTTAGTAGGTGGGGTAGTTCAAGATACGCAGTATTTT
CDR3aa: CASSLVGGVVQDTQYF

len: 14
d_gene: -
v_gene: TRBV12-3/TRBV12-4
j_gene: TRBJ2-2
abundance: many
CDR3nt: TGTGCCAGCAGTTTTGGACGGCCTCCCGGGGAGCTGTTTTTT
CDR3aa: CASSFGRPPGELFF

len: 14
d_gene: -
v_gene: TRBV20-1
j_gene: TRBJ2-2
abundance: many
CDR3nt: TGCAGTGCTAGAGCGGACAGAGCGGGCGGGGAGCTGTTTTTT
CDR3aa: CSARADRAGGELFF

len: 14
d_gene: TRBD1
v_gene: TRBV10-3
j_gene: TRBJ1-1
abundance: many
CDR3nt: TGTGCCATCAGAGGGGACAGCTCGGTCACTGAAGCTTTCTTT
CDR3aa: CAIRGDSSVTEAFF

len: 15
d_gene: TRBD1
v_gene: TRBV5-1
j_gene: TRBJ2-1
abundance: many
CDR3nt: TGCGCCAGCAGCCCCCCGGGACAGGGGATCAATGAGCAGTTCTTC
CDR3aa: CASSPPGQGINEQFF

len: 14
d_gene: -
v_gene: TRBV29-1
j_gene: TRBJ1-1
abundance: many
CDR3nt: TGCAGCGGGTGGGGAGCTGACATGAACACTGAAGCTTTCTTT
CDR3aa: CSGWGADMNTEAFF

len: 11
d_gene: -
v_gene: TRBV12-3/TRBV12-4
j_gene: TRBJ1-1
abundance: many
CDR3nt: TGTGCCAGCAGTTTAGAAGGTGACGCTTTCTTT
CDR3aa: CASSLEGDAFF

len: 14
d_gene: -
v_gene: TRBV7-2
j_gene: TRBJ2-7
abundance: many
CDR3nt: TGTGCCAGCAGCTTTGATAGGGGAACCTACGAGCAGTACTTC
CDR3aa: CASSFDRGTYEQYF

len: 13
d_gene: -
v_gene: TRBV6-5
j_gene: TRBJ1-2
abundance: -
CDR3nt: TGTGCCAGCAGTTCCCAGGGATCGGAGAGCTACACCTTC
CDR3aa: CASSSQGSESYTF

len: 13
d_gene: TRBD1
v_gene: TRBV6-1
j_gene: TRBJ1-1
abundance: many
CDR3nt: TGTGCCAGCAACTCCCAGGGGGAATTTGAAGCTTTCTTT
CDR3aa: CASNSQGEFEAFF

len: 14
d_gene: -
v_gene: TRBV24-1
j_gene: TRBJ2-7
abundance: many
CDR3nt: TGTGCCACCAGTGAGGCTGGGACAACCTACGAGCAGTACTTC
CDR3aa: CATSEAGTTYEQYF

len: 13
d_gene: -
v_gene: TRBV7-8
j_gene: TRBJ2-5
abundance: -
CDR3nt: TGTGCCAGCAGCACCCGACAGGTAGAGACCCAGTACTTC
CDR3aa: CASSTRQVETQYF

len: 16
d_gene: -
v_gene: TRBV6-5
j_gene: TRBJ1-5
abundance: -
CDR3nt: TGTGCCAGCAGTTACTCGATGTCTTCAAGGAATCAGCCCCAGCATTTT
CDR3aa: CASSYSMSSRNQPQHF

len: 16
d_gene: -
v_gene: TRBV9
j_gene: TRBJ1-4
abundance: many
CDR3nt: TGTGCCAGCAGCGTAGGGACAACTACAACTAATGAAAAACTGTTTTTT
CDR3aa: CASSVGTTTTNEKLFF

len: 16
d_gene: -
v_gene: TRBV27
j_gene: TRBJ2-3
abundance: -
CDR3nt: TGTGCCAGCAGTTTAGTTCGGGGGGCTAACACAGATACGCAGTATTTT
CDR3aa: CASSLVRGANTDTQYF

len: 11
d_gene: -
v_gene: TRBV20-1
j_gene: TRBJ1-1
abundance: many
CDR3nt: TGCAGTGCTAGGGGGGTCACTGAAGCTTTCTTT
CDR3aa: CSARGVTEAFF

len: 14
d_gene: -
v_gene: TRBV6-1
j_gene: TRBJ2-1
abundance: many
CDR3nt: TGTGCCAGCAGCCCCACCAAACCTCCAAATGAGCAGTTCTTC
CDR3aa: CASSPTKPPNEQFF

len: 19
d_gene: -
v_gene: TRBV4-1
j_gene: TRBJ2-2
abundance: many
CDR3nt: TGCGCCAGCAGCCAAGGGCTCTCTAGGGGCTATCGGAACACCGGGGAGCTGTTTTTT
CDR3aa: CASSQGLSRGYRNTGELFF

len: 15
d_gene: -
v_gene: TRBV4-1
j_gene: TRBJ1-5
abundance: many
CDR3nt: TGCGCCAGCAGCCGGGAAGCGGGGTATCGTCAGCCCCAGCATTTT
CDR3aa: CASSREAGYRQPQHF

len: 17
d_gene: TRBD2
v_gene: TRBV3-1
j_gene: TRBJ2-1
abundance: many
CDR3nt: TGTGCCAGCAGCCAAGTTAGGCGGGGGGGCTCCTACAATGAGCAGTTCTTC
CDR3aa: CASSQVRRGGSYNEQFF

len: 13
d_gene: TRBD1
v_gene: TRBV20-1
j_gene: TRBJ1-1
abundance: many
CDR3nt: TGCAGTGCACATGGACAGGGATGGACTGAAGCTTTCTTT
CDR3aa: CSAHGQGWTEAFF